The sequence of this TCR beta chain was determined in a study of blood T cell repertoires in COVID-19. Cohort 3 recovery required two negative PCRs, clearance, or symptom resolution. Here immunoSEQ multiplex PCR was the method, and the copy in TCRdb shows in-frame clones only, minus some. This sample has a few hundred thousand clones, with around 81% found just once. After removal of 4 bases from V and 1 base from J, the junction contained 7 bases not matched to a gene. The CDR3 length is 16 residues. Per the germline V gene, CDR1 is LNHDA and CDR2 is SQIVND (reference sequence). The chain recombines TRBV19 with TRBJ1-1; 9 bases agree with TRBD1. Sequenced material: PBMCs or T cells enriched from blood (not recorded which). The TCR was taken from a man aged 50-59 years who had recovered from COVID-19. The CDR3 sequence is CASSRRGQGGNTEAFF. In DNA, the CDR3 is TGTGCCAGTAGTAGGAGGGGACAGGGCGGGAACACTGAAGCTTTCTTT. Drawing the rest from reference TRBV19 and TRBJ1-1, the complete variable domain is DGGITQSPKYLFRKEGQNVTLSCEQNLNHDAMYWYRQDPGQGLRLIYYSQIVNDFQKGDIAEGYSVSREKKESFPLTVTSAQKNPTAFYLCASSRRGQGGNTEAFFGQGTRLTVV.